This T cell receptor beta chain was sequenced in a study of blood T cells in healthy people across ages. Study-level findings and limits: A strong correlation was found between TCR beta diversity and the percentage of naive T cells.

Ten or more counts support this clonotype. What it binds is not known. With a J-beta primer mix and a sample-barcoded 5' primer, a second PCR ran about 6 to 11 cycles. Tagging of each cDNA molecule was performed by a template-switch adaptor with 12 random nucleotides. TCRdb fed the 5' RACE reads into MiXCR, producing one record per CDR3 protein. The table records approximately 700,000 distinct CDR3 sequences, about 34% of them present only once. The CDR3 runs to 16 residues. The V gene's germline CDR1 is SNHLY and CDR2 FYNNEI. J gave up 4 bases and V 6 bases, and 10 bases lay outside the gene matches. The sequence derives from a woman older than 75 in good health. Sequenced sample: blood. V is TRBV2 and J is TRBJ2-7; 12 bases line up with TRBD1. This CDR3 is CASSSGTGGWLYEQYF. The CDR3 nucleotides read TGTGCCAGCAGCTCCGGGACAGGGGGCTGGTTATACGAGCAGTACTTC.